This entry features one T cell receptor beta chain sequence. This study enrolled people aged 18 to 89 from approximately 25 US geographic areas. Cohorts were assigned according to the clinical history that participants reported. Resolution of symptoms, clearance, or two negative PCRs was present in recovered Cohort 3 donors. The sample is drawn from a study of blood T cell repertoires in COVID-19. The method was immunoSEQ multiplex PCR; TCRdb's version includes in-frame clones alone and lacks a portion of them. The sample lists fewer than 400,000 clones; 70% to 90% were seen once. This CDR3 is 12 amino acids long. CDR1 is MNHEY and CDR2 is SVGAGI in the germline V gene. J was trimmed by 15 bases and V by 8 bases; bases with no gene match: 10.

The sample consisted of PBMCs or T cells enriched from blood (not recorded which). The chain carries TRBV6-5 and TRBJ2-1; 10 nucleotides agree with TRBD1. The sequence came from a man aged 25 to 40 who had recovered from COVID-19. For the CDR3, the DNA is TGTGCCAGCGATCGAGGGACAGGGGAAATGTTCTTC. This encodes CASDRGTGEMFF.